Detailed here is one T cell receptor (beta chain). Its antigen is still unknown. This sample is part of a study of cytomegalovirus exposure and HLA in healthy donors. Notes on the study in general: Data from an earlier analysis indicated that most TCR beta V segments were productive either about 90% or about 30% of the time. Cytomegalovirus-associated status was assigned to some 160 TCR beta chains. As immune exposure information, only CMV serostatus was available.

The study ran its PCR with 60 Vbeta and 13 Jbeta primers. Some clones are missing from TCRdb's copy, which holds only in-frame ones; the method was immunoSEQ multiplex PCR. The profile shows 150,000 or so clones, more than 70% of them singletons. Trimming removed 1 base from V and 2 bases from J; junction bases left unmatched: 3. Germline loops: CDR1 SGHDN, CDR2 FVKESK. This CDR3 has 15 amino acids. Material for sequencing was PBMCs. V usage is TRBV14 and J usage is TRBJ2-7; 9 bases line up with TRBD2. This receptor was taken from a male donor in good health and CMV-seropositive. DNA of the CDR3: TGTGCCAGCAGCCAAGGAGTAGCGGGAGCCTACGAGCAGTACTTC. Amino acids: CASSQGVAGAYEQYF.